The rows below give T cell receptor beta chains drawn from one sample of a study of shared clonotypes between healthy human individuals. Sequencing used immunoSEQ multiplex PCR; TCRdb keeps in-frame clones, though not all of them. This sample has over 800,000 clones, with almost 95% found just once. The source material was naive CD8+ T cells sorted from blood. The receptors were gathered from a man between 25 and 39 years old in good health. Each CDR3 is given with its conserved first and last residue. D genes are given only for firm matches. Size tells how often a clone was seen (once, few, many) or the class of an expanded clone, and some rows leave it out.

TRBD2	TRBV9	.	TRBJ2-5	TGTGCCAGCAGCGTAGATATTAGGGCTAGCGGAGTGGAGGGGACCCAGTACTTC	CASSVDIRASGVEGTQYF
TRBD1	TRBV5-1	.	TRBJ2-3	TGCGCCAGCACCTTTGCCCAGGGGGTCTGGGATACGCAGTATTTT	CASTFAQGVWDTQYF
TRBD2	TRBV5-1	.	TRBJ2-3	TGCGCCAGCAGCTTGGAACTAGCGGGAGGAACGGGAACAGATACGCAGTATTTT	CASSLELAGGTGTDTQYF
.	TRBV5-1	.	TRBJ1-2	TGCGCCAGCAGCTTGGCCCCGGGGATGCAGGGCCTAAACTATGGCTACACCTTC	CASSLAPGMQGLNYGYTF
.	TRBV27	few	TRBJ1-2	TGTGCCAGCAGTTTGTCATTGGACAGCTGGGGTAACTATGGCTACACCTTC	CASSLSLDSWGNYGYTF
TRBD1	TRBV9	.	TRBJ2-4	TGTGCCAGCAGCCCCGACAGGGGGGAAAACATTCAGTACTTC	CASSPDRGENIQYF
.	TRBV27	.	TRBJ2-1	TGTGCCAGCAGTTTAGGCAGCGTGACCTACAATGAGCAGTTCTTC	CASSLGSVTYNEQFF
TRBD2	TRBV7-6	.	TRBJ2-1	TGTGCCAGCAGCTTAAGAACTAGCGGGAGCCCTAGCTCCTACAATGAGCAGTTCTTC	CASSLRTSGSPSSYNEQFF
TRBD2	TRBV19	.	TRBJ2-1	TGTGCCAGTAGTTCGACTAGCGGGAGGCGGTCCTACAATGAGCAGTTCTTC	CASSSTSGRRSYNEQFF
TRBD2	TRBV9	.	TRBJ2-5	TGTGCCAGCAGCGTAGTCACTAGCGGGGGGCAAGAGACCCAGTACTTC	CASSVVTSGGQETQYF
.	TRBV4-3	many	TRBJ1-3	TGCGCCAGCAGCCAAGGGAATGCAGGGGACTCGGATTACTCTGGAAACACCATATATTTT	CASSQGNAGDSDYSGNTIYF
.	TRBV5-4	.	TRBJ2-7	TGTGCCAGCAGCTTGGAGACGGGGCCCGAGCAGTACTTC	CASSLETGPEQYF
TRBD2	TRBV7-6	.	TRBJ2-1	TGTGCCAGCAGCTTAGGACCGGGACTAGCGGGAGCCCTGGATGAGCAGTTCTTC	CASSLGPGLAGALDEQFF
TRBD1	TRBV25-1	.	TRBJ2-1	TGTGCCAGCAGTGAGGGGACAGGGGCCTCCTACAATGAGCAGTTCTTC	CASSEGTGASYNEQFF
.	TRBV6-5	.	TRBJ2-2	TGTGCCAGCGGGGGGAACACCGGGGAGCTGTTTTTT	CASGGNTGELFF
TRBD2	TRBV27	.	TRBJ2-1	TGTGCCAGCAAGGAATGGAGTAGCGGGTCACACAATGAGCAGTTCTTC	CASKEWSSGSHNEQFF
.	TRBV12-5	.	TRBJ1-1	TGTGCTAGTGGCCCGGGACCCGGGGGAGCTGAAGCTTTCTTT	CASGPGPGGAEAFF
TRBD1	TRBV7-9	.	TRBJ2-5	TGTGCCAGCAGCGCGGACAGGAGCCAAGAGACCCAGTACTTC	CASSADRSQETQYF
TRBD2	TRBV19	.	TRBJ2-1	TGTGCCAGTAGTCCTAGCGGGAGGGGATACAATGAGCAGTTCTTC	CASSPSGRGYNEQFF
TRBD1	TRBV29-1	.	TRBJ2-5	TGCAGCGTTCGCCAGGGGGCCGAAGAGACCCAGTACTTC	CSVRQGAEETQYF
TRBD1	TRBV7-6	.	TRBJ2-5	TGTGCCAGCAGCTTAGCGCCGGGACAGGCTGTGACCCAGTACTTC	CASSLAPGQAVTQYF
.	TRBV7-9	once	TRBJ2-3	TGTGCCAGCAGCTTAGATCCTGGCACAGATACGCAGTATTTT	CASSLDPGTDTQYF
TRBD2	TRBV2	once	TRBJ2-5	TGTGCCAGCAGTGAAGGGCCTAGGGGGACTAGCGGGGAGACCCAGTACTTC	CASSEGPRGTSGETQYF
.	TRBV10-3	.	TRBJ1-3	TGTGCCACCGCGGAGGGGTTCGGAAACACCATATATTTT	CATAEGFGNTIYF
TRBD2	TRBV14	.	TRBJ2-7	TGTGCCAGCAGCCGCAGGACTAGCGGGAGTTACGAGCAGTACTTC	CASSRRTSGSYEQYF
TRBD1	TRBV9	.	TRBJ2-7	TGTGCCAGCAGCGTAGGGATGGGACAGGGGTACGAGCAGTACTTC	CASSVGMGQGYEQYF
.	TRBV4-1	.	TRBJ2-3	TGCGCCAGCAGTAGAACCCCTGACATTACTAGCACAGATACGCAGTATTTT	CASSRTPDITSTDTQYF
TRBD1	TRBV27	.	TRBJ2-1	TGTGCCAGCAGTTTATACGCCGGGACAGGGGACAGCTCCTACAATGAGCAGTTCTTC	CASSLYAGTGDSSYNEQFF
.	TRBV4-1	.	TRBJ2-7	TGCGCCAGCAGCCAAGATAGGCGGGGTGAGAGGTACGAGCAGTACTTC	CASSQDRRGERYEQYF
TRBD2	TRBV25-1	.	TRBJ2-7	TGTGCCAGCAGTGAATTGACTAGCGGGAGCGAGCAGTACTTC	CASSELTSGSEQYF
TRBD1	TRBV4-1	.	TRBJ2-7	TGCGCCAGCAGCCCGATCTCCGGGACAGGGTTCTACGAGCAGTACTTC	CASSPISGTGFYEQYF
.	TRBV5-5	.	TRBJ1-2	TGTGCCAGCAGCTTGGATCCAGGTATCATTTATGGCTACACCTTC	CASSLDPGIIYGYTF
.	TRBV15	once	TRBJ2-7	TGTGCCACCATGCAGGCAACGGGAGCTTCCGAGCAGTACTTC	CATMQATGASEQYF
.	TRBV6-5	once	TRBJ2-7	TGTGCCACTAAAGGAGTGGGGTACGAGCAGTACTTC	CATKGVGYEQYF
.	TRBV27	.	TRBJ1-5	TGTGCCAGCAATTTTAGCATCAATCAGCCCCAGCATTTT	CASNFSINQPQHF
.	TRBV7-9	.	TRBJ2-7	TGTGCCAGCAGCGCAATCCTGTGGGGGACGGGCGACTACGAGCAGTACTTC	CASSAILWGTGDYEQYF
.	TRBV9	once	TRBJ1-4	TGTGCCAGCAGCGCGGGAGGGCAGGGGACTAATGAAAAACTGTTTTTT	CASSAGGQGTNEKLFF
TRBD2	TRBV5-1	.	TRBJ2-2	TGCGCCAGCAGCTTTAGACTAGCGGGGGTCCCGGACGGGGAGCTGTTTTTT	CASSFRLAGVPDGELFF
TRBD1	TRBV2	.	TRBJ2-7	TGTGCCAGCAGCCAGACAGGGGGAGGCTACGAGCAGTACTTC	CASSQTGGGYEQYF
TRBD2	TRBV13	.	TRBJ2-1	TGTGCCAGCAGCTTAGGACTAGCGGGAGGGCTTGAGCAGTTCTTC	CASSLGLAGGLEQFF
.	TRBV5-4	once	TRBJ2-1	TGTGCCAGCAGCTTGTTCGGCCAGGGTTTCTCCTACAATGAGCAGTTCTTC	CASSLFGQGFSYNEQFF
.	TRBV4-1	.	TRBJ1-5	TGCGCCAGCAGCCAAGATAGGAACAGCGGCAATCAGCCCCAGCATTTT	CASSQDRNSGNQPQHF
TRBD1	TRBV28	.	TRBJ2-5	TGTGCCAGCAGTCCCTCCGGGACAGGGGAGGGGAAAGAGACCCAGTACTTC	CASSPSGTGEGKETQYF
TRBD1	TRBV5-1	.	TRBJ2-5	TGCGCCAGCAGCCTGGGGACAGGAGGGTACCAAGAGACCCAGTACTTC	CASSLGTGGYQETQYF